The clone carrying this T cell receptor (beta chain) occurred many times. As yet, its antigen is unknown. This record belongs to a study of early T cells in non-severe SARS-CoV-2 infection. Broader study findings: VDJdb-based annotation leaned toward anti-spike CD8 responses and missed private and CD4 specificities.

This CDR3 comprises 17 residues. Unmatched junction bases numbered 9, after V lost 4 bases and J lost 4 bases. TCRdb fed the 5' RACE reads into MiXCR, producing one record per CDR3 protein. The sample holds some 54,000 distinct CDR3 sequences, roughly 9.7% seen once. The V call is TRBV12-3 or TRBV12-4, the J call TRBJ2-5; 13 nucleotides match TRBD2. The receptor was isolated from an adult who was a healthcare worker with PCR-confirmed SARS-CoV-2 infection or an uninfected control (not recorded which). Material for sequencing was whole blood. The CDR3 bases are TGTGCCAGCAGTTCCGGACTAGCGGGAGAAGTAGTAGAGACCCAGTACTTC. Its translation: CASSSGLAGEVVETQYF.